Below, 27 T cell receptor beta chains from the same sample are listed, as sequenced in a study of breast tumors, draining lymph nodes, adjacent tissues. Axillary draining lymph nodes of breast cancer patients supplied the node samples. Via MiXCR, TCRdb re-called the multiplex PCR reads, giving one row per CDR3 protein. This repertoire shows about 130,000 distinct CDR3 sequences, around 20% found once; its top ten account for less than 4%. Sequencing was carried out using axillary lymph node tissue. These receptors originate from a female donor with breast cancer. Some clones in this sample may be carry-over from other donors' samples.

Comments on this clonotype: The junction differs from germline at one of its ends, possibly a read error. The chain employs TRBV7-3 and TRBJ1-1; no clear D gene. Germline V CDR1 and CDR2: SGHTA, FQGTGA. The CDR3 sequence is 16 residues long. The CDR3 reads CASNLNPSVGKSEAFF. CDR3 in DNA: TGTGCCAGCAACTTAAATCCCTCGGTGGGGAAATCTGAAGCTTTCTTT.

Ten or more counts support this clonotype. The CDR3 region is CSARAWVGDHEQYF. The CDR3 DNA reads as TGCAGTGCTAGAGCTTGGGTGGGGGACCACGAGCAGTACTTC. This chain uses TRBV20-1 with TRBJ2-7; D may match TRBD1 or TRBD2 (5 bases each). Trimming shortened V by 1 base and J by 5 bases, and 15 bases separated the two germline ends. The CDR3 has 14 amino acids. CDR1 and CDR2 from the germline V gene are DFQATT and SNEGSKA (reference sequence).

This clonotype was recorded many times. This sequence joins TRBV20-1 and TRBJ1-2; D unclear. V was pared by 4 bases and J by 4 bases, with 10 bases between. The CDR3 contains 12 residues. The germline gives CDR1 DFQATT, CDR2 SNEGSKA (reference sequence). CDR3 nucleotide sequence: TGCAGTGCTAAGTTTAGCACCTATGGCTACACCTTC. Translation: CSAKFSTYGYTF.

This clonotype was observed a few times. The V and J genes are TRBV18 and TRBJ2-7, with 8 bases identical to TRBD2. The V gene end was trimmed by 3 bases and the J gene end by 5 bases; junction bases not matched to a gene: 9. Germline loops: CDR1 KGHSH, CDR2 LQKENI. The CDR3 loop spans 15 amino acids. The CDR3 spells CASSPISGNRDEQYF. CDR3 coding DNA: TGTGCCAGCTCACCCATTAGCGGGAATCGCGACGAGCAGTACTTC. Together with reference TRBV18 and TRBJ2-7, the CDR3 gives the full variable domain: NAGVMQNPRHLVRRRGQEARLRCSPMKGHSHVYWYRQLPEEGLKFMVYLQKENIIDESGMPKERFSAEFPKEGPSILRIQQVVRGDSAAYFCASSPISGNRDEQYFGPGTRLTVT.

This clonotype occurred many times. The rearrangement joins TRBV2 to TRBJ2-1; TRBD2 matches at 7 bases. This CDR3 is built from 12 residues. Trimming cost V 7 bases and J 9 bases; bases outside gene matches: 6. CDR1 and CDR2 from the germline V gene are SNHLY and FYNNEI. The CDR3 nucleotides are TGTGCCAGCACTGGACTAGATGGTGAGCAGTTCTTC. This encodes CASTGLDGEQFF.

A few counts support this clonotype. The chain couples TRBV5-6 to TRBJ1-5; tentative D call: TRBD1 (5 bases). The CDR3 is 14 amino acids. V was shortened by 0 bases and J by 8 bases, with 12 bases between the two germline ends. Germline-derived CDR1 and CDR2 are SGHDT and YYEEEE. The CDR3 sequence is CASSLGNRGEPQHF. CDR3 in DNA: TGTGCCAGCAGCTTGGGAAATCGGGGGGAGCCCCAGCATTTT.

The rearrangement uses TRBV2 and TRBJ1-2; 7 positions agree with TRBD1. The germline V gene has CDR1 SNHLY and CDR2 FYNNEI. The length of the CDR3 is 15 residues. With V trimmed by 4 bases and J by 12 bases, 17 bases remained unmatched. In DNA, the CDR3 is TGTGCCAGCAGTGGGATCCGGGACGGGGGGCAGGGGGACACCTTC. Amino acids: CASSGIRDGGQGDTF.

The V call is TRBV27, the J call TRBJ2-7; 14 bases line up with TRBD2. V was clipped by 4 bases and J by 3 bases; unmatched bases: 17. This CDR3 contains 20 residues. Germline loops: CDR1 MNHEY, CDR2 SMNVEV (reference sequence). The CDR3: CASSSLTGTSGRRGLYEQYF. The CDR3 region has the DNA TGTGCCAGCAGTTCGCTAACCGGGACTAGCGGGAGAAGGGGGCTCTACGAGCAGTACTTC.

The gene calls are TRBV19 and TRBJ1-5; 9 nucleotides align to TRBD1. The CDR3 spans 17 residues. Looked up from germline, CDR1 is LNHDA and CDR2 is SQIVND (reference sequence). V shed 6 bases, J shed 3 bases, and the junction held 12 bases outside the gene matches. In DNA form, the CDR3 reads TGTGCCAGTAGAGTCATTAGCGGGACAGGGAACAATCAGCCCCAGCATTTT. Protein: CASRVISGTGNNQPQHF.

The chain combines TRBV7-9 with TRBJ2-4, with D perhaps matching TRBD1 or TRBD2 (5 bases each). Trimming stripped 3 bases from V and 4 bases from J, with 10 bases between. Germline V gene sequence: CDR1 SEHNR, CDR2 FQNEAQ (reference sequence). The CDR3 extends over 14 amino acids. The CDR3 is CASSLGTVKNIQYF. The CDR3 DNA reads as TGTGCCAGCAGCTTGGGGACCGTAAAAAACATTCAGTACTTC.

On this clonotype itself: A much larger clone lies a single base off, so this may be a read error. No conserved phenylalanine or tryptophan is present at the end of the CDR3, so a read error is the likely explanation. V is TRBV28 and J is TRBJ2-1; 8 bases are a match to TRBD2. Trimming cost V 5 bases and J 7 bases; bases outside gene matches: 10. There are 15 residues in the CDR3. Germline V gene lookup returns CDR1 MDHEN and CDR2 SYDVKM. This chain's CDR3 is CASSGAGVGENEQFL. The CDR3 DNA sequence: TGTGCCAGCAGTGGAGCGGGAGTAGGGGAAAATGAGCAGTTCCTC.

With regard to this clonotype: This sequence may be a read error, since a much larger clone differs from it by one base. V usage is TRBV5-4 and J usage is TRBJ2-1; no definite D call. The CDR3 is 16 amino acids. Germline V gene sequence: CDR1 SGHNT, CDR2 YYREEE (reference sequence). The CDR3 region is CASSLGGASSYDEQFF. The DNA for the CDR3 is TGTGCCAGCAGCCTTGGTGGAGCCAGCTCCTACGATGAGCAGTTCTTC.

CDR3: CASSFWTGREKLFF. DNA for the CDR3: TGTGCCAGCAGTTTTTGGACAGGGAGGGAAAAACTGTTTTTT. The chain employs TRBV28 and TRBJ1-4, with 8 nucleotides matching TRBD1. The ends lost 3 bases at V and 8 bases at J; junction bases unmatched: 5. The germline CDR1 and CDR2 sequences are MDHEN and SYDVKM. The CDR3 runs 14 residues. Based on the CDR3 plus reference TRBV28 and TRBJ1-4, the full variable domain is DVKVTQSSRYLVKRTGEKVFLECVQDMDHENMFWYRQDPGLGLRLIYFSYDVKMKEKGDIPEGYSVSREKKERFSLILESASTNQTSMYLCASSFWTGREKLFFGSGTQLSVL.

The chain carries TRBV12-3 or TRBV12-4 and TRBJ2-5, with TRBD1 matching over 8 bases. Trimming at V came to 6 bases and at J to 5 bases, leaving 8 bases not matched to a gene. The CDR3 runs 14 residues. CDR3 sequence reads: CASSAGGAGETQYF. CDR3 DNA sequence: TGTGCCAGCAGCGCAGGGGGCGCCGGGGAGACCCAGTACTTC.

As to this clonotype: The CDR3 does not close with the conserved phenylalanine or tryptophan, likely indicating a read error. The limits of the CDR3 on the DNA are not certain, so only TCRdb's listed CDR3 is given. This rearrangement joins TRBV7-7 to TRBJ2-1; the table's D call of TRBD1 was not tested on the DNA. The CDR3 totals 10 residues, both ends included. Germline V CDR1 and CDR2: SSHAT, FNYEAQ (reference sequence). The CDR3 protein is CATGPDERFL.

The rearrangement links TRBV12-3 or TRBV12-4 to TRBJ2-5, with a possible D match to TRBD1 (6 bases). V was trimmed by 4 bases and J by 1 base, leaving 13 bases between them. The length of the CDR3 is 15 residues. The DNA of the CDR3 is TGTGCCAGCAGTTCCCCCACACAGGGCCAAGAGACCCAGTACTTC. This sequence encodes CASSSPTQGQETQYF.

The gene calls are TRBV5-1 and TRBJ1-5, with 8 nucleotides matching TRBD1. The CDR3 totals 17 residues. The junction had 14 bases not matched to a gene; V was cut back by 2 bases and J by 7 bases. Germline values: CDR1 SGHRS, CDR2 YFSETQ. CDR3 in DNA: TGCGCCAGCAGCTTAGGGGATTTAGGACAGGGAGGACAGCCCCAGCATTTT. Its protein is CASSLGDLGQGGQPQHF.

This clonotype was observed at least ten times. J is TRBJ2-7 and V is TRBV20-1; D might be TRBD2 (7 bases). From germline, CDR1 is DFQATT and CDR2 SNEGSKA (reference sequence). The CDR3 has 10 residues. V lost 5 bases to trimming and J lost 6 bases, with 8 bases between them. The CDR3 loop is CSAGGAEQYF. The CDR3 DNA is TGCAGTGCTGGGGGGGCCGAGCAGTACTTC.

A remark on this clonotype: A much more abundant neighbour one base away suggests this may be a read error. In nucleotides, the CDR3 is TGTGCCAGCAGTTCCAGAGGGGTTAGCGGGAGCAAGGGTGGGCAGTTCTTC. As protein: CASSSRGVSGSKGGQFF. This sequence joins TRBV6-1 and TRBJ2-1, with 9 nucleotides matching TRBD2. The V segment lost 5 bases and the J segment 12 bases; nucleotides outside the gene matches: 20. The CDR3 has 17 amino acids. Germline assignment: CDR1 MNHNS and CDR2 SASEGT.

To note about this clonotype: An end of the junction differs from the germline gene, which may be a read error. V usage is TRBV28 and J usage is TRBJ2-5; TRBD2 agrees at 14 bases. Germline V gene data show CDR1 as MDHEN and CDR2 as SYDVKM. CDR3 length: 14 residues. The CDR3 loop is CASSSGLAGVRPVF. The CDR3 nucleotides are TGTGCCAGCAGCTCGGGACTAGCGGGAGTGCGGCCTGTTTTC.

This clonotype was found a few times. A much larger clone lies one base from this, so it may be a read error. The CDR3 region is CVSTESGSFYNEQFF. CDR3 coding DNA: TGTGTCAGCACCGAGAGCGGGTCCTTTTACAATGAGCAGTTCTTC. This chain connects TRBV2 to TRBJ2-1, with D perhaps TRBD2 (6 bases). Per the germline V gene, CDR1 is SNHLY and CDR2 is FYNNEI. The CDR3 runs to 15 residues.

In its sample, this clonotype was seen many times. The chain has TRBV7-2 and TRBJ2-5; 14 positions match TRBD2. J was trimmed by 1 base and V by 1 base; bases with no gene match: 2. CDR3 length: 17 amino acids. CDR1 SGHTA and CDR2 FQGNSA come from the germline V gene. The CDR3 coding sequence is TGTGCCAGCAGCTTAGGAGGGACTAGCGGGGGCCAAGAGACCCAGTACTTC. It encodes CASSLGGTSGGQETQYF.

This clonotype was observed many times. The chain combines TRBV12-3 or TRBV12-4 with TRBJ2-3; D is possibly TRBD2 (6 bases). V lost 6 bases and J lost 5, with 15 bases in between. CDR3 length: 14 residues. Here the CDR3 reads CASSHQAGRDTQYF. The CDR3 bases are TGTGCCAGCAGCCACCAGGCGGGGAGAGATACGCAGTATTTT.

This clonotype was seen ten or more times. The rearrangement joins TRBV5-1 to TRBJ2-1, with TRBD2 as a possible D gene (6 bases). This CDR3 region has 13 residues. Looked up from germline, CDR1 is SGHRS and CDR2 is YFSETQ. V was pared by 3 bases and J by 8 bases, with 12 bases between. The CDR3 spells CASSYASGDEQFF. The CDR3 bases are TGCGCCAGCAGCTATGCGTCGGGGGATGAGCAGTTCTTC.

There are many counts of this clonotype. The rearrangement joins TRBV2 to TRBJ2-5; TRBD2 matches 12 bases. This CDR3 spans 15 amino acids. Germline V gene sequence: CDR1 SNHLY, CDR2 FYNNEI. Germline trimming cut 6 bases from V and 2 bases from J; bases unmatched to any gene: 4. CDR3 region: CASRKTSGGQETQYF. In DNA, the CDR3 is TGTGCCAGCAGGAAGACTAGCGGGGGACAAGAGACCCAGTACTTC.

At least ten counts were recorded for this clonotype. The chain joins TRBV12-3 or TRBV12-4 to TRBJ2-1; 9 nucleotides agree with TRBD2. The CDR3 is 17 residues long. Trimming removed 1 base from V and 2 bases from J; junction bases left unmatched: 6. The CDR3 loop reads CASSLDKSGGPYNEQFF. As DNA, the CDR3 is TGTGCCAGCAGTTTAGATAAAAGCGGGGGGCCCTACAATGAGCAGTTCTTC.

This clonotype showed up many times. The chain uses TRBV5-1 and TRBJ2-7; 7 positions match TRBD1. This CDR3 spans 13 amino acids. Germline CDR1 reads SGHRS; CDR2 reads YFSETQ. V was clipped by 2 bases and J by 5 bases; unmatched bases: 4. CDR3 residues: CASSLRGPDEQYF. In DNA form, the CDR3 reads TGCGCCAGCAGCTTAAGGGGGCCCGACGAGCAGTACTTC. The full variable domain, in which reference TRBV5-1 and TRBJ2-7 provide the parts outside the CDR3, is KAGVTQTPRYLIKTRGQQVTLSCSPISGHRSVSWYQQTPGQGLQFLFEYFSETQRNKGNFPGRFSGRQFSNSRSEMNVSTLELGDSALYLCASSLRGPDEQYFGPGTRLTVT.